Listed here are 20 T cell receptor beta chains from one sample, sequenced in a study of T-cell reconstitution after alpha-beta-depleted transplantation in children. A TCRbeta library incorporating unique molecular identifiers was prepared. TCRdb reanalysed the PCR reads using MiXCR and keeps one entry per CDR3 protein. The sample records approximately 980,000 distinct CDR3 sequences, about 30% being singletons. The sample was PBMCs, mostly from graft donor cells, taken 360 days after TCRalphabeta/CD19-depleted stem cell transplant. The receptors stem from a boy under two years old who had a stem cell transplant for SCID, so the T cells may come from the graft donor.

Comments on this clonotype: At one boundary the junction diverges from the germline segment, which might be a read error. The V call is TRBV6-5, the J call TRBJ1-1, with D tentatively TRBD1 (5 bases). In germline, CDR1 is MNHEY, CDR2 SVGAGI. The CDR3 is made up of 18 amino acids. The CDR3 sequence is CASSYSLWGASGNTESFF. DNA for the CDR3: TGTGCCAGCAGTTATTCCCTATGGGGCGCATCCGGAAACACTGAATCTTTCTTT.

This clonotype turned up a few times. The chain recombines TRBV7-2 with TRBJ1-4; D might be TRBD1 (5 bases). V was cut by 1 base and J by 2 bases, with 11 bases left in between. CDR1 and CDR2 (germline): SGHTA, FQGNSA. The CDR3 loop spans 16 amino acids. The CDR3 region has the DNA TGTGCCAGCAGCTTAGGCCAGACAGACACTAATGAAAAACTGTTTTTT. Translating gives CASSLGQTDTNEKLFF.

The chain recombines TRBV28 with TRBJ2-5; a possible D gene is TRBD1 (6 bases). CDR3 size: 14 residues. Deletions cut 8 bases from V and 6 bases from J, with 19 bases between. CDR1 is MDHEN and CDR2 is SYDVKM in the germline V gene. The CDR3 DNA sequence: TGTGCCAGCCGATCCCTCAGGGGTGTTCAGACCCAGTACTTC. Its translation: CASRSLRGVQTQYF.

This clonotype has only a few counts. The J gene is TRBJ2-1, the V gene TRBV6-2 or TRBV6-3, with a tentative D call TRBD1 (6 bases). With 2 bases removed from V and 6 bases from J, the gap between germline ends came to 17 bases. The CDR3 sequence is 16 residues long. Germline CDR1 MNHEY, CDR2 SVGEGT. DNA of the CDR3: TGTGCCAGCAGTTACGATAGTCTAGTGGGGGCCAATGAGCAGTTCTTC. Its protein is CASSYDSLVGANEQFF.

A few counts support this clonotype. This CDR3 is CASSGNRGGIRNQPQHF. In DNA, the CDR3 is TGTGCCAGCAGTGGAAACAGGGGGGGGATTCGCAATCAGCCCCAGCATTTT. The V call is TRBV6-1, the J call TRBJ1-5, with TRBD1 matching 8 bases. CDR1 is MNHNS, CDR2 SASEGT, per germline. This CDR3 region has 17 residues. Trimming removed 4 bases from V and 2 bases from J; junction bases left unmatched: 10.

This clonotype was counted only a few times. This chain uses TRBV6-1 with TRBJ2-3, with TRBD2 identical over 11 bases. V lost 5 bases and J lost 3; bases outside the gene matches: 7. The germline CDR1 and CDR2 sequences are MNHNS and SASEGT. This CDR3 region has 16 residues. CDR3 sequence reads: CASSHGTSGITDTQYF. CDR3 coding DNA: TGTGCCAGCAGTCATGGGACTAGCGGAATTACAGATACGCAGTATTTT.

The V and J genes are TRBV4-1 and TRBJ1-1, with TRBD1 matching 7 bases. V was pared by 3 bases and J by 6 bases, with 7 bases of the junction left unmatched. Germline-derived CDR1 and CDR2 are MGHRA and YSYEKL. CDR3 length: 14 amino acids. CDR3 nucleotides: TGCGCCAGCAGCCATCCCGGGACAGACTCTGAAGCTTTCTTT. Its translation: CASSHPGTDSEAFF.

This clonotype was recorded a few times. CDR3 in amino acids: CASSRAGGLGNEQFF. The CDR3 DNA sequence: TGCGCCAGCAGCCGAGCGGGGGGGCTCGGCAATGAGCAGTTCTTC. V gene TRBV5-1 combines with J gene TRBJ2-1; 10 bases align to TRBD2. Germline lookup yields CDR1 SGHRS and CDR2 YFSETQ. This CDR3 is 15 amino acids long. V was pared by 4 bases and J by 6 bases, with 7 bases of the junction left unmatched.

This clonotype has a count of ten or more. The chain uses TRBV5-1 and TRBJ2-5, with D unclear. Germline CDR1 and CDR2: SGHRS and YFSETQ. This CDR3 spans 12 amino acids. Trimming removed 0 bases from V and 4 bases from J, with 4 bases in between. CDR3 region: CASSLVPETQYF. The CDR3 nucleotides are TGCGCCAGCAGCTTGGTCCCAGAGACCCAGTACTTC.

J is TRBJ2-7 and V is TRBV29-1; 11 nucleotides line up with TRBD2. Looked up from germline, CDR1 is SQVTM and CDR2 is ANQGSEA. This CDR3 is built from 14 residues. V trimming: 7 bases; J trimming: 2 bases; junction bases outside the gene matches: 7. CDR3 amino acids: CSAQTSGGPYEQYF. In DNA form, the CDR3 reads TGCAGCGCCCAAACTAGCGGGGGACCCTACGAGCAGTACTTC.

This clonotype has more than one count but fewer than ten. This chain connects TRBV6-1 to TRBJ2-7, with 11 bases identical to TRBD2. The CDR3 has 14 amino acids. V lost 6 bases to trimming and J lost 2 bases; unmatched junction nucleotides: 3. Germline lookup yields CDR1 MNHNS and CDR2 SASEGT. The DNA for the CDR3 is TGTGCCAGCAGCAATAGCGGGGGGGCCTACGAGCAGTACTTC. Residues: CASSNSGGAYEQYF.

This clonotype occurred a few times. V usage is TRBV4-1 and J usage is TRBJ2-1; D not resolved. Germline V gene sequence: CDR1 MGHRA, CDR2 YSYEKL. V lost 0 bases and J 8 bases, leaving 11 bases between the germline ends. The length of the CDR3 is 14 residues. In nucleotides, the CDR3 is TGCGCCAGCAGCCAAGATAACAGTGAGTATGAGCAGTTCTTC. Translated: CASSQDNSEYEQFF.

Notes on this clonotype: An end of the junction does not agree with germline; a read error may underlie this. The chain recombines TRBV20-1 with TRBJ2-3; TRBD2 aligns across 8 bases. CDR1 and CDR2 (germline): DFQATT, SNEGSKA (reference sequence). The CDR3 extends over 12 amino acids. CDR3 in amino acids: CSARAGGGPGPF. CDR3 nucleotide sequence: TGCAGTGCTAGAGCCGGGGGGGGGCCCGGCCCTTTT.

The chain couples TRBV12-3 or TRBV12-4 to TRBJ2-3, with 11 bases matching TRBD2. The CDR3 spans 15 residues. With 7 bases clipped from V and 6 bases from J, the junction kept 9 bases outside the gene matches. CDR3 region: CASIIAGGAKDTQYF. In nucleotides, the CDR3 is TGTGCCAGCATCATAGCGGGGGGGGCCAAGGATACGCAGTATTTT.

This clonotype was observed a few times. The V call is TRBV5-1, the J call TRBJ1-1, with 7 bases fitting TRBD1. This CDR3 has 13 residues. V shed 6 bases and J 5 bases; nucleotides not matched to a gene: 7. Germline values: CDR1 SGHRS, CDR2 YFSETQ. CDR3 nucleotide sequence: TGCGCCAGCAAGGAGACAGGGCTTACTGAAGCTTTCTTT. Translated: CASKETGLTEAFF.

About this clonotype itself: The CDR3 carries no conserved terminal phenylalanine or tryptophan, so it likely arises from a read error. It is unclear where the CDR3 begins or ends on the DNA, so no DNA is shown, and the CDR3 is as TCRdb lists it. The rearrangement links TRBV5-1 to TRBJ1-1. From germline, CDR1 is SGHRS and CDR2 YFSETQ. The CDR3 totals 12 residues, both ends included. CDR3 sequence reads: CASSSDGLLSWS.

This sequence joins TRBV7-2 and TRBJ2-7, with D maybe TRBD2 (6 bases). This CDR3 comprises 15 residues. V was trimmed by 0 bases and J by 3 bases, leaving 12 bases between them. Germline V gene lookup returns CDR1 SGHTA and CDR2 FQGNSA. This CDR3 is CASSLAAGRNYEQYF. CDR3 nucleotide sequence: TGTGCCAGCAGCTTAGCGGCGGGGAGAAACTACGAGCAGTACTTC.

CDR3 sequence: CASSLGTGPQNIQYF. The CDR3, as DNA: TGTGCCAGCAGCTTAGGGACAGGGCCCCAAAACATTCAGTACTTC. The J gene is TRBJ2-4, the V gene TRBV7-3, with 9 bases lining up with TRBD1. V shed 2 bases and J 5 bases; nucleotides not matched to a gene: 4. This CDR3 contains 15 residues. Germline V gives CDR1 SGHTA, CDR2 FQGTGA.

This chain uses TRBV9 with TRBJ2-5; D is undetermined. Germline V gene sequence: CDR1 SGDLS, CDR2 YYNGEE. The CDR3 consists of 15 residues. V lost 5 bases to trimming and J lost 2 bases, with 16 bases between them. The CDR3 coding sequence is TGTGCCAGCAGTCTTAACGGGTTCCCTCAAGAGACCCAGTACTTC. Its translation: CASSLNGFPQETQYF.

This clonotype was found a few times. The V and J genes are TRBV28 and TRBJ2-7; 7 nucleotides match TRBD1. The V gene's germline CDR1 is MDHEN and CDR2 SYDVKM. Trimming removed 8 bases from V and 0 bases from J; junction bases left unmatched: 7. The CDR3 spans 14 residues. The CDR3 DNA is TGTGCCAGCCGATTCAGGGGGAGCTCCTACGAGCAGTACTTC. Translation gives CASRFRGSSYEQYF.